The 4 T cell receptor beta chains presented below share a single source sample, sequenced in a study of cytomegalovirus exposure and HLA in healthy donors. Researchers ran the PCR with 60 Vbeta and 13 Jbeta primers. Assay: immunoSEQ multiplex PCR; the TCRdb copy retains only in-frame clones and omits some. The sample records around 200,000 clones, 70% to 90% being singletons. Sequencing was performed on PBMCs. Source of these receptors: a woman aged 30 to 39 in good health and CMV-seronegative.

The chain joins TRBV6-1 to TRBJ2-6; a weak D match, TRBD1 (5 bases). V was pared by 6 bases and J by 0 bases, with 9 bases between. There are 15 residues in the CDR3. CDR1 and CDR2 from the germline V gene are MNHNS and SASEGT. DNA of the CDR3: TGTGCCAGCAGGGACACAAACTCTGGGGCCAACGTCCTGACTTTC. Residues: CASRDTNSGANVLTF.

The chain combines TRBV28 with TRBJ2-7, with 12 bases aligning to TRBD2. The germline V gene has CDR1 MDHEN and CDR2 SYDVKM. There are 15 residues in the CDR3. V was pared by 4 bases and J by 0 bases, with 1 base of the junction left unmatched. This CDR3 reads CASSWTSGASYEQYF. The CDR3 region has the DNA TGTGCCAGCAGTTGGACTAGCGGGGCCTCCTACGAGCAGTACTTC.

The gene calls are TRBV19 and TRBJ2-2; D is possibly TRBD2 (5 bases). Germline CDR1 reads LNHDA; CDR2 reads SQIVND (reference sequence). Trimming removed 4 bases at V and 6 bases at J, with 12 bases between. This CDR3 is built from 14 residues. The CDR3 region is CASSSIKEAGELFF. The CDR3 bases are TGTGCCAGTAGTAGCATAAAGGAGGCCGGGGAGCTGTTTTTT.

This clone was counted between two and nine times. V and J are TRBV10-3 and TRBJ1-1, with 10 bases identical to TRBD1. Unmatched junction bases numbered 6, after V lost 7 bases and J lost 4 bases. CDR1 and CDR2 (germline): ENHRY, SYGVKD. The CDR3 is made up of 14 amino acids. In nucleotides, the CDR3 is TGTGCCATCAATCCGGGACAGGGGAGCACTGAAGCTTTCTTT. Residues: CAINPGQGSTEAFF.